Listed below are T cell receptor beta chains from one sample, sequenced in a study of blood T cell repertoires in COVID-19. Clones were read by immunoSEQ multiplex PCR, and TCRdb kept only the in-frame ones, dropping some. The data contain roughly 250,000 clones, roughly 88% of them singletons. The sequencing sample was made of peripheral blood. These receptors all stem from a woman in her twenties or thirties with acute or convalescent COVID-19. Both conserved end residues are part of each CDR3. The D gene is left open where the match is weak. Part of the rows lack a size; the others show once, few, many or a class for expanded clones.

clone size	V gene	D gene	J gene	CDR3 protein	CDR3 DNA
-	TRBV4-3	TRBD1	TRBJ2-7	CASSQEQGNGHDEQYF	TGCGCCAGCAGCCAAGAACAGGGGAATGGACACGACGAGCAGTACTTC
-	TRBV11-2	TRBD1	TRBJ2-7	CASSTPTGSDYEQYF	TGTGCCAGCAGCACACCGACAGGGAGCGATTACGAGCAGTACTTC
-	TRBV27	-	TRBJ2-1	CASSSLAPAYNEQFF	TGTGCCAGCAGTTCCCTAGCGCCTGCCTACAATGAGCAGTTCTTC
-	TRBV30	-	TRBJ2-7	CAWSVSTAGSEQYF	TGTGCCTGGAGTGTGAGTACAGCCGGTTCGGAGCAGTACTTC
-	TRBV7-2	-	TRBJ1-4	CASSLAEEGMSF	TGTGCCAGCAGCTTAGCGGAGGAAGGGATGTCTTTT
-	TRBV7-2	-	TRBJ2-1	CASSFLRDEQFF	TGTGCCAGCAGCTTTCTGAGGGATGAGCAGTTCTTC
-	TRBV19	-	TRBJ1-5	CASSIVTESNSNQPQHF	TGTGCCAGTAGTATAGTGACAGAATCAAATAGCAATCAGCCCCAGCATTTT
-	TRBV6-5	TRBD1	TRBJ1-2	CASSFQDRVSGYTF	TGTGCCAGCAGCTTCCAGGACAGGGTTTCTGGCTACACCTTC
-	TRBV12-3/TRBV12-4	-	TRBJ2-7	CASKVRGDEQYF	TGTGCCAGCAAAGTCCGGGGAGACGAGCAGTACTTC
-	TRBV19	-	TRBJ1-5	CASRSGTNQPQHF	TGTGCCAGTAGGTCGGGGACTAATCAGCCCCAGCATTTT
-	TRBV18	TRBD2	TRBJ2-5	CASSSRGEETQYF	TGTGCCAGCTCATCCCGGGGGGAAGAGACCCAGTACTTC
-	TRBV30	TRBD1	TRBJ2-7	CAWSPTGTAKHSYEQYF	TGTGCCTGGAGCCCGACCGGGACAGCCAAACACTCCTACGAGCAGTACTTC
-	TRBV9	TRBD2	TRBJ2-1	CASSVGTSGYDEQFF	TGTGCCAGCAGCGTAGGAACTAGCGGGTACGATGAGCAGTTCTTC
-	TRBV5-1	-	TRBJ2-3	CASSPYRPNSPDTQYF	TGCGCCAGCAGCCCCTACCGCCCTAATTCACCAGATACGCAGTATTTT
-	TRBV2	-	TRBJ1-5	CASSDIGGGNQPQHF	TGTGCCAGCAGTGATATAGGGGGTGGGAATCAGCCCCAGCATTTT
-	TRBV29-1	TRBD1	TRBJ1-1	CSVGTANTEAFF	TGCAGCGTCGGGACAGCGAACACTGAAGCTTTCTTT
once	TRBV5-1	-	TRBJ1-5	CASSPQPPPQSGWKYGNQPQHF	TGCGCCAGCAGCCCCCAACCCCCACCTCAGTCAGGGTGGAAATATGGGAATCAGCCCCAGCATTTT
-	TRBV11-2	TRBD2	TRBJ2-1	CASRRVAGGGTYYNEQFF	TGTGCCAGCAGACGGGTAGCGGGAGGGGGAACATATTACAATGAGCAGTTCTTC
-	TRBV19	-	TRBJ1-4	CASSIDLWTGGEKLFF	TGTGCCAGTAGTATAGATCTATGGACCGGGGGTGAAAAACTGTTTTTT
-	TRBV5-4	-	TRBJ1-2	CASTPPDALEGYTF	TGTGCCAGCACCCCCCCAGACGCCTTGGAGGGCTACACCTTC
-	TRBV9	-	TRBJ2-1	CASSPRDNEQFF	TGTGCCAGCAGCCCCCGCGACAATGAGCAGTTCTTC
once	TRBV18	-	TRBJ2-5	CASSPMTDPQETQYF	TGTGCCAGCTCACCCATGACAGACCCACAAGAGACCCAGTACTTC
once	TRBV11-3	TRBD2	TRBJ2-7	CASSPSGGPGEQYF	TGTGCCAGCAGCCCCTCGGGGGGGCCCGGAGAGCAGTACTTC
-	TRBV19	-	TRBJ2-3	CASSLHLAGTDTQYF	TGTGCCAGTAGCCTACATCTGGCGGGCACAGATACGCAGTATTTT
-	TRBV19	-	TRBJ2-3	CASSRGGQTDTQYF	TGTGCCAGTAGTAGAGGCGGACAGACAGATACGCAGTATTTT
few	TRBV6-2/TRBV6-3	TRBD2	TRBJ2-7	CASSQIAGVRYEQYF	TGTGCCAGCAGCCAAATAGCGGGAGTTCGGTACGAGCAGTACTTC
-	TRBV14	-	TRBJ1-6	CASRRLGSLVAGSSYNSPLHF	TGTGCCAGTCGAAGACTAGGGAGTTTAGTTGCGGGAAGCTCCTATAATTCACCCCTCCACTTT
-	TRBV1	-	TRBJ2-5	CTSSQDRREGPQTQYF	TGCACCAGCAGCCAAGATCGACGGGAGGGCCCGCAGACCCAGTACTTC
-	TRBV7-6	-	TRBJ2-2	CASSPLVTGELFF	TGTGCCAGCAGCCCGCTAGTGACCGGGGAGCTGTTTTTT
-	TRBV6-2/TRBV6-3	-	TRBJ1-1	CASSYSGGVNTEAFF	TGTGCCAGCAGTTACTCGGGAGGGGTGAACACTGAAGCTTTCTTT
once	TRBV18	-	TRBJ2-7	CASSPREGAVSYEQYF	TGTGCCAGCTCACCACGTGAAGGGGCCGTGTCCTACGAGCAGTACTTC
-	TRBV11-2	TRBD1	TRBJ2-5	CASSSRPRTGSQETQYF	TGTGCCAGCAGCTCACGCCCACGGACAGGGTCCCAAGAGACCCAGTACTTC
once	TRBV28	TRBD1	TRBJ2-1	CASQGARSDEQFF	TGTGCCTCGCAGGGGGCGCGTAGTGATGAGCAGTTCTTC
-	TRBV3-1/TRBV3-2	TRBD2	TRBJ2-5	CASSQDWLAGQQETQYF	TGTGCCAGCAGCCAAGATTGGCTAGCGGGGCAACAAGAGACCCAGTACTTC
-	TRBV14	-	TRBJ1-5	CASSQETPENSNQPQHF	TGTGCCAGCAGCCAAGAAACACCGGAGAATAGCAATCAGCCCCAGCATTTT
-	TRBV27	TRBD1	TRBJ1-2	CASSRDRDYGYTF	TGTGCCAGCAGCCGGGACAGGGACTATGGCTACACCTTC
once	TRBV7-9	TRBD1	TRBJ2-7	CASSLAGTGNEQYF	TGTGCCAGCAGCCTCGCCGGGACAGGGAACGAGCAGTACTTC
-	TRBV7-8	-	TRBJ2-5	CASSFSTPETQYF	TGTGCCAGCAGCTTTTCGACACCGGAGACCCAGTACTTC
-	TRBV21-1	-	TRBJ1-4	CATQKTGEKLFF	TGTGCCACCCAAAAAACGGGGGAAAAACTGTTTTTT
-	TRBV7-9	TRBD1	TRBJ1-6	CASSPSTTGAASPLHF	TGTGCCAGCAGTCCATCGACGACAGGGGCTGCTTCACCCCTCCACTTT
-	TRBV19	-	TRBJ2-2	CASRQGSNTGELFF	TGTGCCAGTCGGCAGGGGTCAAACACCGGGGAGCTGTTTTTT
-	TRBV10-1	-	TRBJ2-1	CASSERFPSTSEQFF	TGCGCCAGCAGTGAGCGATTTCCGAGCACTTCGGAGCAGTTCTTC
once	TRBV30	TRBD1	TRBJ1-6	CYRDRHNSPLHF	TGTTATAGGGACAGACATAATTCACCCCTCCACTTT
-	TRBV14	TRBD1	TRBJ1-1	CASSQDLAGTAYTEAFF	TGTGCCAGCAGCCAAGACCTTGCCGGGACAGCGTACACTGAAGCTTTCTTT
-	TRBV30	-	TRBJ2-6	CAWKFGTGANVLTF	TGTGCCTGGAAATTTGGGACAGGGGCCAACGTCCTGACTTTC
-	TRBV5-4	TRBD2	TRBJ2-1	CASSILAGAYNEQFF	TGTGCCAGCAGCATACTAGCGGGAGCCTACAATGAGCAGTTCTTC
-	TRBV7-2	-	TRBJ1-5	CASSLSRDQPQHF	TGTGCCAGCAGCTTATCCCGCGATCAGCCCCAGCATTTT
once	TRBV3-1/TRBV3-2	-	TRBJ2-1	CASSQVVAAEQFF	TGTGCCAGCAGCCAAGTAGTGGCGGCTGAGCAGTTCTTC
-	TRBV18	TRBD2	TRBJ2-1	CASSRDNRLAGINEQFF	TGTGCCAGCTCAAGAGATAACCGACTAGCGGGCATCAATGAGCAGTTCTTC
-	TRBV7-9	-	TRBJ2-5	CAADPGTQYF	TGTGCCGCCGACCCGGGGACCCAGTACTTC
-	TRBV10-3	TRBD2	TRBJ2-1	CAALGSGRDNEQFF	TGTGCCGCTCTGGGGTCCGGGAGGGACAATGAGCAGTTCTTC
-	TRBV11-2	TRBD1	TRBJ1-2	CASSRDRVGYGYTF	TGTGCCAGCAGCCGGGACAGGGTTGGCTATGGCTACACCTTC
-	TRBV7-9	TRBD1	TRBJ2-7	CASSLGTGVTYEQYF	TGTGCCAGCAGCTTAGGGACAGGGGTTACGTACGAGCAGTACTTC
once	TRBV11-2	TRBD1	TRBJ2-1	CASSPAGTGSEQFF	TGTGCCAGCAGCCCTGCCGGGACAGGGAGTGAGCAGTTCTTC
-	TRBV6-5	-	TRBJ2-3	CASSSVSHTDTQYF	TGTGCCAGCAGTTCGGTCTCTCACACAGATACGCAGTATTTT